The next 24 T cell receptor beta chains were all read from a single sample in a study of identical twins. TCRdb independently ran MiXCR on the 5' RACE reads; one entry per CDR3 protein. The table includes under 250,000 distinct CDR3 sequences, roughly 7.5% detected once. The same sample was also used in a study of yellow fever vaccine responses in identical twins.

The material sequenced was CD8+ T cells sorted from blood. All receptors derive from a woman under 30 in good health.

This clonotype was found many times. This chain links TRBV29-1 with TRBJ1-4; D is ambiguous. Germline V CDR1 and CDR2: SQVTM, ANQGSEA. The length of the CDR3 is 13 residues. The V and J ends lost 2 bases and 3 bases respectively, with 7 bases between them. The CDR3 spells CSVEYGSNEKLFF. As DNA, the CDR3 is TGCAGCGTTGAATACGGGTCTAATGAAAAACTGTTTTTT.

CDR3 coding DNA: TGTGCCAGCAGCTTAGCTTTTGGGTTAGACGGCACCGGGGAGCTGTTTTTT. This gives the protein CASSLAFGLDGTGELFF. The chain combines TRBV13 with TRBJ2-2; the D is unclear. The length of the CDR3 is 17 residues. Germline V lookup: CDR1 PRHDT, CDR2 FYEKMQ (reference sequence). V lost 1 base and J lost 4, with 16 bases in between.

The genes are TRBV7-6 and TRBJ2-2; TRBD1 matches at 10 bases. The CDR3 is made up of 15 amino acids. Germline trimming cut 4 bases from V and 2 bases from J; bases unmatched to any gene: 1. Germline V gene data show CDR1 as SGHVS and CDR2 as FNYEAQ. CDR3 amino acids: CASSSTGGNTGELFF. DNA of the CDR3: TGTGCCAGCAGCTCGACAGGGGGCAACACCGGGGAGCTGTTTTTT.

V gene TRBV10-3 combines with J gene TRBJ1-6; TRBD1 is a possible D gene (6 bases). The CDR3 consists of 14 residues. Trimming took 2 bases from V and 13 from J, leaving 15 bases between them. Per the germline V gene, CDR1 is ENHRY and CDR2 is SYGVKD. The CDR3 sequence: CAISEGSGGAPLHF. Here the CDR3 DNA reads TGTGCCATCAGTGAGGGGAGTGGGGGGGCCCCCCTCCACTTT.

This clonotype has a count of ten or more. The chain combines TRBV12-3 or TRBV12-4 with TRBJ1-2, with 10 positions matching TRBD1. V was clipped by 5 bases and J by 8 bases; unmatched bases: 5. This CDR3 region has 13 residues. This chain's CDR3 is CASSTGTGDGYTF. The CDR3 region has the DNA TGTGCCAGCAGTACCGGGACAGGGGACGGCTACACCTTC.

This clonotype appeared a few times. The gene calls are TRBV7-9 and TRBJ2-3, with a possible D match to TRBD2 (6 bases). This CDR3 spans 14 amino acids. Germline V lookup: CDR1 SEHNR, CDR2 FQNEAQ (reference sequence). Trimming left V 5 bases short and J 4 bases short, with 13 bases between. The CDR3 bases are TGTGCCAGCAGCCCGTCGGCTAGCGCAGATACGCAGTATTTT. Translated: CASSPSASADTQYF.

This chain joins TRBV4-1 and TRBJ1-5, with D hard to call. The CDR3 sequence is 16 residues long. The V end was cut by 0 bases, the J end by 5 bases, with 14 bases between. Germline-derived CDR1 and CDR2 are MGHRA and YSYEKL. This CDR3 is CASSQDKVTRYQPQHF. In DNA, the CDR3 is TGCGCCAGCAGCCAAGATAAGGTGACCAGATATCAGCCCCAGCATTTT.

The chain combines TRBV24-1 with TRBJ2-2, with 9 bases identical to TRBD1. The CDR3 contains 15 residues. Germline loops: CDR1 KGHDR, CDR2 SFDVKD. V trimming: 6 bases; J trimming: 4 bases; junction bases outside the gene matches: 5. The CDR3 loop is CATSYTGGGTGELFF. CDR3 in DNA: TGTGCCACCAGTTACACAGGGGGCGGCACCGGGGAGCTGTTTTTT.

This clonotype was seen only a few times. The chain employs TRBV28 and TRBJ2-6; TRBD1 matches 7 bases. This CDR3 region has 16 residues. Germline lookup yields CDR1 MDHEN and CDR2 SYDVKM. The J segment lost 3 bases and the V segment lost 5 bases, leaving 7 bases of the junction unmatched. Here the CDR3 DNA reads TGTGCCAGCAGTCCCGGGACAGCCTATGGGGCCAACGTCCTGACTTTC. It yields the protein CASSPGTAYGANVLTF.

This chain uses TRBV5-3 with TRBJ2-7; a weak D match, TRBD2 (6 bases). TRBV5-3 falls under the ORF class, with uncertain function. CDR3 length: 16 amino acids. The V end was cut by 0 bases, the J end by 1 base, with 14 bases between. The CDR3 coding sequence is TGTGCCAGAAGCTTGGCCGCGGGACCGGGATCCTACGAGCAGTACGTC. Amino acid sequence: CARSLAAGPGSYEQYV.

The chain is built from TRBV10-2 and TRBJ2-3; 10 nucleotides match TRBD1. Trimming removed 4 bases from V and 4 bases from J; junction bases left unmatched: 2. CDR1 and CDR2 (germline): WSHSY, SAAADI. This CDR3 comprises 14 residues. The CDR3 region has the DNA TGCGCCAGCAGTGGACAGGGGGCTGCAGATACGCAGTATTTT. Protein product: CASSGQGAADTQYF.

This clonotype has at least ten counts. This chain links TRBV12-3 or TRBV12-4 with TRBJ2-1; 9 nucleotides align to TRBD1. The J segment lost 8 bases and the V segment lost 5 bases, leaving 10 bases of the junction unmatched. The CDR3 totals 15 residues. This chain's CDR3 is CASSLRDRALHEQFF. DNA of the CDR3: TGTGCCAGCAGTCTCCGGGACAGGGCCCTCCATGAGCAGTTCTTC.

The table lists this clonotype with many counts. This chain joins TRBV6-4 and TRBJ2-1, with D possibly being TRBD1 (6 bases). Trimming stripped 5 bases from V and 1 base from J, with 15 bases between. This CDR3 comprises 16 residues. Germline V gives CDR1 MRHNA, CDR2 SNTAGT. The CDR3 DNA follows: TGTGCCAGCAGTCCGGACAGAAACCCATCCTACAATGAGCAGTTCTTC. Amino acid sequence: CASSPDRNPSYNEQFF.

This clonotype was observed a handful of times. The rearrangement links TRBV2 to TRBJ1-1, with unresolved D. CDR3 length: 15 residues. The V and J ends lost 6 bases and 0 bases respectively, with 14 bases between them. CDR1 is SNHLY and CDR2 is FYNNEI in the germline V gene. CDR3 bases: TGTGCCAGCAGCCCTAACGACGGGATGAACACTGAAGCTTTCTTT. Amino acids: CASSPNDGMNTEAFF.

This chain links TRBV24-1 with TRBJ2-5, with D hard to call. Germline values: CDR1 KGHDR, CDR2 SFDVKD. Trimming stripped 3 bases from V and 7 bases from J, with 14 bases between. The CDR3 extends over 14 amino acids. CDR3 protein: CATSDPDGFGTQYF. The DNA of the CDR3 is TGTGCCACCAGTGATCCGGACGGGTTTGGGACCCAGTACTTC.

This clonotype was detected many times. V and J are TRBV7-8 and TRBJ1-2; 11 bases match TRBD1. The CDR3 covers 13 residues. Germline V gene lookup returns CDR1 SGHVS and CDR2 FQNEAQ. J gave up 6 bases and V 5 bases, and 2 bases lay outside the gene matches. CDR3 nucleotide sequence: TGTGCCAGCAGCGAGGACAGGGGGCATGGCTACACCTTC. Translation: CASSEDRGHGYTF. The complete variable domain, with remaining parts taken from reference TRBV7-8 and TRBJ1-2, reads GAGVSQSPRYKVAKRGQDVALRCDPISGHVSLFWYQQALGQGPEFLTYFQNEAQLDKSGLPSDRFFAERPEGSVSTLKIQRTQQEDSAVYLCASSEDRGHGYTFGSGTRLTVV.

The CDR3 protein is CASSPWDNNQPQHF. CDR3 nucleotide sequence: TGTGCCAGCAGTCCTTGGGACAACAATCAGCCCCAGCATTTT. V and J are TRBV28 and TRBJ1-5; TRBD1 is a possible D gene (6 bases). Germline V gene lookup returns CDR1 MDHEN and CDR2 SYDVKM. The V end was cut by 5 bases, the J end by 3 bases, with 11 bases between. The CDR3 has 14 residues.

This clonotype turned up a few times. This chain uses TRBV27 with TRBJ2-3; possibly TRBD2 for D (6 bases). The CDR3 contains 14 residues. The germline V gene encodes CDR1 MNHEY and CDR2 SMNVEV (reference sequence). The ends were cut back, 6 bases at V and 0 bases at J, with 10 bases in the middle. The CDR3 region is CASRGGTSTDTQYF. Here the CDR3 DNA reads TGTGCCAGCAGGGGCGGGACTAGCACAGATACGCAGTATTTT.

The chain recombines TRBV10-3 with TRBJ2-2; no definite D call. CDR1 and CDR2 from the germline V gene are ENHRY and SYGVKD. V was cut by 0 bases and J by 2 bases, with 10 bases left in between. The CDR3 loop spans 16 amino acids. Here the CDR3 DNA reads TGTGCCATCAGTGAGTCTTTTACAGCTAACACCGGGGAGCTGTTTTTT. Encoded protein: CAISESFTANTGELFF.

The V gene is TRBV27, the J gene TRBJ2-1, with TRBD1 matching 8 bases. The CDR3 is made up of 15 amino acids. Germline loops: CDR1 MNHEY, CDR2 SMNVEV (reference sequence). V was clipped by 3 bases and J by 6 bases; unmatched bases: 7. The DNA for the CDR3 is TGTGCCAGCAGTTTTTTACCGGACAGGGCCAATGAGCAGTTCTTC. Protein: CASSFLPDRANEQFF.

This chain connects TRBV14 to TRBJ2-7, with no clear D. The CDR3 spans 14 residues. Germline lookup yields CDR1 SGHDN and CDR2 FVKESK. V lost 0 bases and J lost 1, with 7 bases in between. The CDR3, as DNA: TGTGCCAGCAGCCAAGACTGGCGATCCTACGAGCAGTACTTC. It yields the protein CASSQDWRSYEQYF.

This clonotype turned up a few times. This rearrangement joins TRBV7-9 to TRBJ1-6; 8 nucleotides match TRBD1. Unmatched junction bases numbered 6, after V lost 7 bases and J lost 7 bases. The CDR3 totals 14 residues. Germline V gene data show CDR1 as SEHNR and CDR2 as FQNEAQ (reference sequence). The DNA of the CDR3 is TGTGCCAGCAACGCAGGGGGCGCGAATTCACCCCTCCACTTT. Amino acid sequence: CASNAGGANSPLHF. The whole variable domain, filled in from reference TRBV7-9 and TRBJ1-6, reads DTGVSQNPRHKITKRGQNVTFRCDPISEHNRLYWYRQTLGQGPEFLTYFQNEAQLEKSRLLSDRFSAERPKGSFSTLEIQRTEQGDSAMYLCASNAGGANSPLHFGNGTRLTVT.

The rearrangement joins TRBV6-1 to TRBJ1-5; D is unclear. In germline, CDR1 is MNHNS, CDR2 SASEGT. There are 16 residues in the CDR3. Between the trimmed V and J ends, which lost 3 bases and 3 bases, there was a span of 15 bases. CDR3 DNA: TGTGCCAGCAGTGATGCTTGGGCAGCCCACAATCAGCCCCAGCATTTT. Residues: CASSDAWAAHNQPQHF.

The genes are TRBV27 and TRBJ2-1, with 13 bases aligning to TRBD2. This CDR3 comprises 15 residues. The germline V gene has CDR1 MNHEY and CDR2 SMNVEV (reference sequence). Trimming at V came to 6 bases and at J to 4 bases, leaving 3 bases not matched to a gene. In DNA, the CDR3 is TGTGCCAGCAGCGGGACTAGCGGGACTTACAATGAGCAGTTCTTC. Translated, it gives CASSGTSGTYNEQFF.